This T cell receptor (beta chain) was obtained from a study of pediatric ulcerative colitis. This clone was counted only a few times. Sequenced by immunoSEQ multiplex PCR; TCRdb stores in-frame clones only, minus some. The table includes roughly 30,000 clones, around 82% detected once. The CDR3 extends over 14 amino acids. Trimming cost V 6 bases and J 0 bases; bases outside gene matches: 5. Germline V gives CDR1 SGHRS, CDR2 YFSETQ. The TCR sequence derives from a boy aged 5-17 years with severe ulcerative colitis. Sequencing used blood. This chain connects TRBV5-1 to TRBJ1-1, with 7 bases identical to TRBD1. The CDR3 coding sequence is TGCGCCAGCACGCTGGGACAGATGAACACTGAAGCTTTCTTT. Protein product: CASTLGQMNTEAFF.